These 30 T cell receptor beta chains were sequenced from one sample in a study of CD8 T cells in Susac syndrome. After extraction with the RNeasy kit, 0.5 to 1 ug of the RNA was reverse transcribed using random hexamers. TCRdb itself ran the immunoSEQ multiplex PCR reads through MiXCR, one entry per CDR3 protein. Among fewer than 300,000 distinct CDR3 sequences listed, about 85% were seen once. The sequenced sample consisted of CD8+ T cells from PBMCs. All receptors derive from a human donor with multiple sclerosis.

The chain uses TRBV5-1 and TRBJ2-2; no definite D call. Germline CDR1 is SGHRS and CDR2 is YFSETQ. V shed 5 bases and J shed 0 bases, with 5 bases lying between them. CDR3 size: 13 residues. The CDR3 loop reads CASRGPNTGELFF. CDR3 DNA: TGCGCCAGCAGGGGTCCGAACACCGGGGAGCTGTTTTTT. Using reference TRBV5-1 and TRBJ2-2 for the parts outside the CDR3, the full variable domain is KAGVTQTPRYLIKTRGQQVTLSCSPISGHRSVSWYQQTPGQGLQFLFEYFSETQRNKGNFPGRFSGRQFSNSRSEMNVSTLELGDSALYLCASRGPNTGELFFGEGSRLTVL.

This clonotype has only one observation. This CDR3 reads CASSILQGAGQPQHF. The CDR3 DNA reads as TGTGCCAGTAGTATACTCCAGGGGGCTGGTCAGCCCCAGCATTTT. The chain combines TRBV19 with TRBJ1-5; 8 nucleotides align to TRBD1. CDR1 is LNHDA, CDR2 SQIVND, per germline (reference sequence). The CDR3 spans 15 residues. V was pared by 2 bases and J by 6 bases, with 6 bases of the junction left unmatched.

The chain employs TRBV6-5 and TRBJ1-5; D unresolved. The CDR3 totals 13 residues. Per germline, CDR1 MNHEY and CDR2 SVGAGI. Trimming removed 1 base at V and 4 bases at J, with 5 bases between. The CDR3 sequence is CASSYFGNQPQHF. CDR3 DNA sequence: TGTGCCAGCAGTTACTTCGGAAATCAGCCCCAGCATTTT.

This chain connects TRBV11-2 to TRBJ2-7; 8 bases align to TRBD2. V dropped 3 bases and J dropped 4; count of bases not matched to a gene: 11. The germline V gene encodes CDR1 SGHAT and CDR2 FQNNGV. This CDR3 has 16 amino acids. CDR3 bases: TGTGCCAGCAGCTTTTACACCGGGACTAGGAAGTACGAGCAGTACTTC. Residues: CASSFYTGTRKYEQYF. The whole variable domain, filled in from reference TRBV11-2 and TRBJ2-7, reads EAGVAQSPRYKIIEKRQSVAFWCNPISGHATLYWYQQILGQGPKLLIQFQNNGVVDDSQLPKDRFSAERLKGVDSTLKIQPAKLEDSAVYLCASSFYTGTRKYEQYFGPGTRLTVT.

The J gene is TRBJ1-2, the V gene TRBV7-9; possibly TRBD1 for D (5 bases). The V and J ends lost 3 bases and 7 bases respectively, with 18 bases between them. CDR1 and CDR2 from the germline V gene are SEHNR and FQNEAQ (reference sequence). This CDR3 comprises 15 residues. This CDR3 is CASSFHSGAGSGYTF. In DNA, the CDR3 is TGTGCCAGCAGCTTCCATTCTGGGGCTGGCAGTGGCTACACCTTC.

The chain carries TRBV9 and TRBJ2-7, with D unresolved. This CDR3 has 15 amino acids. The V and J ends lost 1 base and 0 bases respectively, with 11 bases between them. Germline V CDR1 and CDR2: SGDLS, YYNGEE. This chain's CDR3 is CASSVSWGSSYEQYF. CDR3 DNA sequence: TGTGCCAGCAGCGTATCCTGGGGAAGCTCCTACGAGCAGTACTTC.

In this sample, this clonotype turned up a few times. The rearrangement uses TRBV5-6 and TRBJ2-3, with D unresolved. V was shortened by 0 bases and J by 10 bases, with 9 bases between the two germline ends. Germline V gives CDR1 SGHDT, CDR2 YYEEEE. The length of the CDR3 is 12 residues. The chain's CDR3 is CASSLGRDAQYF. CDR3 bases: TGTGCCAGCAGCTTGGGAAGGGATGCGCAGTATTTT.

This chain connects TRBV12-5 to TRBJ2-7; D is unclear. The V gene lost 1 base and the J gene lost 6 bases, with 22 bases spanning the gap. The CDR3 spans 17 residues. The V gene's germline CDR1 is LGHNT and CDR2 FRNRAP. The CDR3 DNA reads TGTGCTAGTGGTTTGGCATCCATCCCGATGGGCTCGCGCGAGCAGTACTTC. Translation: CASGLASIPMGSREQYF.

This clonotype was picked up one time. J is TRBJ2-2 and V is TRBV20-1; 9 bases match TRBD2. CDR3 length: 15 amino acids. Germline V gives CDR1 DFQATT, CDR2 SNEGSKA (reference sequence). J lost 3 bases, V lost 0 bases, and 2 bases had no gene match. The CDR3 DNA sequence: TGCAGTGCTAGAGACCTAGCGGGATACACCGGGGAGCTGTTTTTT. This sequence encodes CSARDLAGYTGELFF.

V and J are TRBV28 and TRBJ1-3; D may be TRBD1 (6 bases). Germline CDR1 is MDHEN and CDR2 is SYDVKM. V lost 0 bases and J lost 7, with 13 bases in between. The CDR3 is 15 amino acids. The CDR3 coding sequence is TGTGCCAGCAGTTTATGGGGAGGGGGGACGAACACCATATATTTT. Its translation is CASSLWGGGTNTIYF.

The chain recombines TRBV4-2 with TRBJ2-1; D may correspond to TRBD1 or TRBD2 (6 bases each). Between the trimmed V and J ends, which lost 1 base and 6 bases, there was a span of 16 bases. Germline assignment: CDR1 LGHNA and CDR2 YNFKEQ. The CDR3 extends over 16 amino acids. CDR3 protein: CASSQVLGKGGNEQFF. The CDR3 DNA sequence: TGTGCCAGCAGCCAAGTACTCGGAAAGGGGGGCAATGAGCAGTTCTTC.

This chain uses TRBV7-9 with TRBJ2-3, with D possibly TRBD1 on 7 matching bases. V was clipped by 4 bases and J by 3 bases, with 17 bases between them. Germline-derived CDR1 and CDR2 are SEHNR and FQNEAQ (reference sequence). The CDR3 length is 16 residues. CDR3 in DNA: TGTGCCAGCAGCTCCCCGGGGGCAGGGGGAACAGATACGCAGTATTTT. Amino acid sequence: CASSSPGAGGTDTQYF.

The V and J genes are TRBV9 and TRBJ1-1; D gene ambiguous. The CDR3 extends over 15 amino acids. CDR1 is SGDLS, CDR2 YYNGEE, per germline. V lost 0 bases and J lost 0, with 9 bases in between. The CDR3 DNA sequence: TGTGCCAGCAGCGTAGGAGGACGGCTGAACACTGAAGCTTTCTTT. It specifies CASSVGGRLNTEAFF.

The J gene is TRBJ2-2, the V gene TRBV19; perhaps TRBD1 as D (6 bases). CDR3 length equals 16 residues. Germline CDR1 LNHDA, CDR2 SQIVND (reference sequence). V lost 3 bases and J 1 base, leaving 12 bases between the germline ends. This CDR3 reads CASSIPWTENTGELFF. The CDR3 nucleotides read TGTGCCAGTAGTATTCCTTGGACAGAGAACACCGGGGAGCTGTTTTTT.

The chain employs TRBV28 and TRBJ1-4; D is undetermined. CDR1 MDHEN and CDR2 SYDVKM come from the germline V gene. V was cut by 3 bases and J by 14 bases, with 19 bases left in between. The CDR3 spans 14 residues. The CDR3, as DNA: TGTGCCAGCAGTTTCGCGGTTAACCCGAAAAGGCTGTTTTTT. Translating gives CASSFAVNPKRLFF.

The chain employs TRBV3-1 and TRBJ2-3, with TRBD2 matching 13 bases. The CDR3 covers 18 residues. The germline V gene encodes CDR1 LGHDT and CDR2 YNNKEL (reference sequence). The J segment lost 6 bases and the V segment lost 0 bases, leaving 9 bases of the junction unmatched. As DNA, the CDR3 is TGTGCCAGCAGCCAAGATCGAACTAGCGGGAGGGTGTGGGATACGCAGTATTTT. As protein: CASSQDRTSGRVWDTQYF.

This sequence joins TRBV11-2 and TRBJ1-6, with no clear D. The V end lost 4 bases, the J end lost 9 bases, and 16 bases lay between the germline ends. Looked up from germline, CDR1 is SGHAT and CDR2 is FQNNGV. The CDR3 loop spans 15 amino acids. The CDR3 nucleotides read TGTGCCAGCAGCTCCCCGTCGGAAGTCGGTTCACCCCTCCACTTT. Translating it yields CASSSPSEVGSPLHF.

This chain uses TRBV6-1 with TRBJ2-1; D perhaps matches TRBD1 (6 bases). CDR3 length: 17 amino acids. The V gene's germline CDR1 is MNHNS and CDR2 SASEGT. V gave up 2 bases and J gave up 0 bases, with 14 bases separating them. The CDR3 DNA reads TGTGCCAGCAGTGAAAAGAGGGGGTCGAGCTCCTACAATGAGCAGTTCTTC. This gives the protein CASSEKRGSSSYNEQFF.

Here the CDR3 reads CASSYGGTSGGGSGANVLTF. The CDR3 nucleotides are TGTGCCAGCAGTTACGGCGGGACTAGCGGGGGGGGCTCTGGGGCCAACGTCCTGACTTTC. The rearrangement joins TRBV6-5 to TRBJ2-6; TRBD2 agrees at 16 bases. CDR3 length: 20 amino acids. Germline CDR1 MNHEY, CDR2 SVGAGI. Germline trimming cut 2 bases from V and 0 bases from J; bases unmatched to any gene: 4.

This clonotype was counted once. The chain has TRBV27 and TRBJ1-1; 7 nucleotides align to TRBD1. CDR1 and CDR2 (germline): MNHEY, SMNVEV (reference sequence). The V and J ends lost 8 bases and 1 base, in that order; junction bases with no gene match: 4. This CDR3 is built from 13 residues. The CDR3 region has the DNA TGTGCCAGCGCAGGGGGTTCGAACACTGAAGCTTTCTTT. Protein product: CASAGGSNTEAFF.

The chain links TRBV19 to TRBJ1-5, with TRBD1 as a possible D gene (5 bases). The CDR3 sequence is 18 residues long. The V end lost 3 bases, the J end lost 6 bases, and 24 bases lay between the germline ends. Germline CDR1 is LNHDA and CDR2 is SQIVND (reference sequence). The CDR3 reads CASSILSTGPRRGQPQHF. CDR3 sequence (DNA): TGTGCCAGTAGTATTCTCTCCACAGGCCCGAGAAGGGGTCAGCCCCAGCATTTT. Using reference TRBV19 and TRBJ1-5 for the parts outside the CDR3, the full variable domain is DGGITQSPKYLFRKEGQNVTLSCEQNLNHDAMYWYRQDPGQGLRLIYYSQIVNDFQKGDIAEGYSVSREKKESFPLTVTSAQKNPTAFYLCASSILSTGPRRGQPQHFGDGTRLSIL.

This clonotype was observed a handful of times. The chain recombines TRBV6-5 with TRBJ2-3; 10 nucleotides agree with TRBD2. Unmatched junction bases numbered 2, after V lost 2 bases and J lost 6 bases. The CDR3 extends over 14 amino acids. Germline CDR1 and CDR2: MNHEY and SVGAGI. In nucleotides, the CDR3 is TGTGCCAGCAGTTACGTGGGACTAGCGGATACGCAGTATTTT. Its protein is CASSYVGLADTQYF.

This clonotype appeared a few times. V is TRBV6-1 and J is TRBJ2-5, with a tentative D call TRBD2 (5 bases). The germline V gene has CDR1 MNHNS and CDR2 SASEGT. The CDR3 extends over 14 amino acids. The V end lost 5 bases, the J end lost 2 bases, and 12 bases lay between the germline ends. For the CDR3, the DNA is TGTGCCAGCAGTTCCCGGCGGGTTCAAGAGACCCAGTACTTC. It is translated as CASSSRRVQETQYF.

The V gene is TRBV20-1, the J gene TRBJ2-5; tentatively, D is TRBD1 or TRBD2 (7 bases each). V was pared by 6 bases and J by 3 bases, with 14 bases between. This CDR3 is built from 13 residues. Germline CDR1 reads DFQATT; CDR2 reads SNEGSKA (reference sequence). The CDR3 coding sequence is TGCAGTGCCAGGGGGGGGTGGGAAGAGACCCAGTACTTC. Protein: CSARGGWEETQYF.

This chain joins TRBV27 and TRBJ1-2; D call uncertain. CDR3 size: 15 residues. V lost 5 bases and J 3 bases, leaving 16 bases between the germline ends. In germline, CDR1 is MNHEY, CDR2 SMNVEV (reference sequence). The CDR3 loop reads CASSIVGGGDYGYTF. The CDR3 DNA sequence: TGTGCCAGCAGTATCGTCGGAGGCGGCGACTATGGCTACACCTTC.

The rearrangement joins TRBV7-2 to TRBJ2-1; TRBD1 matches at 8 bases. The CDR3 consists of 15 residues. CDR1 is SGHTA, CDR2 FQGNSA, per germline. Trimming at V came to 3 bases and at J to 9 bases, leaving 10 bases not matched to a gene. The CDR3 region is CASSLRAGGRGEQFF. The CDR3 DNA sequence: TGTGCCAGCAGCTTGAGGGCAGGGGGCCGCGGTGAGCAGTTCTTC.

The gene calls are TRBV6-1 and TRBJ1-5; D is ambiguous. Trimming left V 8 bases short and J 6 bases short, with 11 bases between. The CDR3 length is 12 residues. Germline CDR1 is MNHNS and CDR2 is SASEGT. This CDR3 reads CASGQKVQPQHF. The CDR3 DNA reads TGTGCCAGCGGCCAGAAGGTTCAGCCCCAGCATTTT.

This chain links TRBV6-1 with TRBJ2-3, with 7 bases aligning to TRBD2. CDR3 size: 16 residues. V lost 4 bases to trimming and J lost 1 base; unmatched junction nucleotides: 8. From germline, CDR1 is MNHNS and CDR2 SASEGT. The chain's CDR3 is CASSVPRAGRTDTQYF. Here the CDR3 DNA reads TGTGCCAGCAGTGTCCCGAGAGCGGGACGCACAGATACGCAGTATTTT.

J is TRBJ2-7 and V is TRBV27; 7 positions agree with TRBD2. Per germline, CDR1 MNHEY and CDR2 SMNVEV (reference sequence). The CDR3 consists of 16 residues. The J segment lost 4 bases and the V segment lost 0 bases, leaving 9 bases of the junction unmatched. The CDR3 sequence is CASSLSNSLAAYEQYF. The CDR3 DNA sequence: TGTGCCAGCAGTTTATCAAATTCCCTAGCGGCGTACGAGCAGTACTTC.

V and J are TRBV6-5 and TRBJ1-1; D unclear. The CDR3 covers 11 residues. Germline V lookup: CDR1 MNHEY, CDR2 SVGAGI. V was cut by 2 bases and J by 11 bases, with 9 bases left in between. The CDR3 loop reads CASSYGSVAFF. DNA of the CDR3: TGTGCCAGCAGTTACGGATCGGTGGCTTTCTTT.